These T cell receptor beta chains were read from a single sample in a study of CD8 T cells in ankylosing spondylitis. MiXCR, applied by TCRdb to the 5' RACE reads, yields one record per CDR3 protein. In the table there are about 69,000 distinct CDR3 sequences, approximately 5% of which are singletons. Sequenced: blood, either unsorted or a sorted T cell fraction (not recorded which). These receptor sequences come from a male donor with ankylosing spondylitis or in good health (not recorded which). Both conserved end residues are part of each CDR3. The D gene is left open where the match is weak. The size field reads how often the clone was seen (once, few, many) or a class if it is expanded.

v_gene: TRBV5-8; d_gene: TRBD1; abundance: many; j_gene: TRBJ2-2; CDR3nt: TGTGCCAGTATCGGGACAGGGAGGTCCAGGGAGCTGTTTTTT; CDR3aa: CASIGTGRSRELFF
v_gene: TRBV5-8; d_gene: .; abundance: many; j_gene: TRBJ2-7; CDR3nt: TGTGCCAGCAGCTTGCAGTCGGGGATATACGAGCAGTACTTC; CDR3aa: CASSLQSGIYEQYF
v_gene: TRBV6-4; d_gene: .; abundance: many; j_gene: TRBJ1-1; CDR3nt: TGTGCCAGCAGTGACTCGAGGCACAGAGCTTTCTTT; CDR3aa: CASSDSRHRAFF
v_gene: TRBV18; d_gene: .; abundance: many; j_gene: TRBJ2-7; CDR3nt: TGTGCCAGCTCCAACCGGGACGGCAACTACGAGCAGTACTTC; CDR3aa: CASSNRDGNYEQYF
v_gene: TRBV14; d_gene: .; abundance: many; j_gene: TRBJ1-6; CDR3nt: TGTGCCAGCAGCCCCTCGACCCAGGGTTATAATTCACCCCTCCACTTT; CDR3aa: CASSPSTQGYNSPLHF
v_gene: TRBV3-1; d_gene: .; abundance: once; j_gene: TRBJ2-7; CDR3nt: TGTGCCAGCAGCCCCTTCCGTGGGTTCGACAGAGGGTTCTACGAGCAGTGCTTC; CDR3aa: CASSPFRGFDRGFYEQCF
v_gene: TRBV2; d_gene: .; abundance: many; j_gene: TRBJ1-2; CDR3nt: TGTGCCAGCAGTGACCAGGGACTCTATGAAGGCTACACCTTC; CDR3aa: CASSDQGLYEGYTF
v_gene: TRBV6-5; d_gene: .; abundance: many; j_gene: TRBJ2-7; CDR3nt: TGTGCCAGCAGTTGGGGGTTCACCTACGAGCAGTACTTC; CDR3aa: CASSWGFTYEQYF
v_gene: TRBV12-3/TRBV12-4; d_gene: .; abundance: many; j_gene: TRBJ1-1; CDR3nt: TGTGCCAGCAGTCCACCGGGGGGAATCGCCACTGAAGCTTTCTTT; CDR3aa: CASSPPGGIATEAFF
v_gene: TRBV5-1; d_gene: .; abundance: many; j_gene: TRBJ2-3; CDR3nt: TGCGCCAGCAGCGAGGGGCCAGCAGATACGCAGTATTTT; CDR3aa: CASSEGPADTQYF
v_gene: TRBV20-1; d_gene: TRBD1; abundance: many; j_gene: TRBJ2-2; CDR3nt: TGCAGTGCTAGAGACACCGGGACAGGGGACACCGGGGAGCTGTTTTTT; CDR3aa: CSARDTGTGDTGELFF
v_gene: TRBV29-1; d_gene: .; abundance: few; j_gene: TRBJ1-3; CDR3nt: TGCAGCGTTACCGGCCCGGTCGGGGGAAACACCATATATTTT; CDR3aa: CSVTGPVGGNTIYF
v_gene: TRBV27; d_gene: .; abundance: many; j_gene: TRBJ2-1; CDR3nt: TGTGCCAGCAGTTACCACGACGATTACAATGAGCAGTTCTTC; CDR3aa: CASSYHDDYNEQFF
v_gene: TRBV13; d_gene: .; abundance: many; j_gene: TRBJ2-5; CDR3nt: TGTGCCAGCAGCTTAGGAGTGGAGCAAGAGACCCAGTACTTC; CDR3aa: CASSLGVEQETQYF
v_gene: TRBV11-3; d_gene: TRBD1; abundance: many; j_gene: TRBJ1-6; CDR3nt: TGTGCCAGCAGCTTAACAGGGGCCTCACCCCTCCACTTT; CDR3aa: CASSLTGASPLHF
v_gene: TRBV30; d_gene: TRBD2; abundance: many; j_gene: TRBJ2-1; CDR3nt: TGTGCCTGGAGCTTAGCGGGGGGGCCTTACAATGAGCAGTTCTTC; CDR3aa: CAWSLAGGPYNEQFF
v_gene: TRBV7-2; d_gene: .; abundance: many; j_gene: TRBJ2-3; CDR3nt: TGTGCCAGCAGCTTAAAGGCAGCGACAGATACGCAGTATTTT; CDR3aa: CASSLKAATDTQYF
v_gene: TRBV24-1; d_gene: .; abundance: many; j_gene: TRBJ1-1; CDR3nt: TGTGCCACCAGTGATTTGAACATGAACACTGAAGCTTTCTTT; CDR3aa: CATSDLNMNTEAFF
v_gene: TRBV12-3/TRBV12-4; d_gene: TRBD2; abundance: many; j_gene: TRBJ2-1; CDR3nt: TGTGCCAGCAGTCAGGGACTAATCCTTAATGAGCAGTTCTTC; CDR3aa: CASSQGLILNEQFF
v_gene: TRBV2; d_gene: TRBD1; abundance: many; j_gene: TRBJ1-6; CDR3nt: TGTGCCAGCAGTCCCGGGACAGGGACCTCACCCCTCCACTTT; CDR3aa: CASSPGTGTSPLHF
v_gene: TRBV10-3; d_gene: .; abundance: many; j_gene: TRBJ2-4; CDR3nt: TGTGCCATCAGAGCGGATCTCAACAAAAACATTCAGTACTTC; CDR3aa: CAIRADLNKNIQYF
v_gene: TRBV7-8; d_gene: TRBD2; abundance: many; j_gene: TRBJ2-3; CDR3nt: TGTGCCAGCAGCTTAGAAACTAGCGGGGACAGCACAGATACGCAGTATTTT; CDR3aa: CASSLETSGDSTDTQYF